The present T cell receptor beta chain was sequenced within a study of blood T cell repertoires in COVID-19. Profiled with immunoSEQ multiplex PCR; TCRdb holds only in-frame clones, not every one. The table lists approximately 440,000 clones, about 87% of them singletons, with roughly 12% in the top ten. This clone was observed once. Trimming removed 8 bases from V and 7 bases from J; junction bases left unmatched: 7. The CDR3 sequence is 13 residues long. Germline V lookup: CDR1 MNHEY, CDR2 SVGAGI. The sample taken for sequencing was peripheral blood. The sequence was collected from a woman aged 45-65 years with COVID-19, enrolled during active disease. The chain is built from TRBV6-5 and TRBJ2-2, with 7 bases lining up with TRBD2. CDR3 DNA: TGTGCCAGCTCCGGGGGGTACAGCGGGGAGCTGTTTTTT. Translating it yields CASSGGYSGELFF.